The sequence of this T cell receptor beta chain was determined in a study of blood T cells in healthy people across ages. Looking at the study overall: Template switching picked up about one barcoded beta molecule for each two T cells.

This clonotype was seen only a few times. This CDR3 has 13 residues. V lost 3 bases, J lost 3 bases, and 9 bases lay in between. CDR1 and CDR2 from the germline V gene are SGHTA and FQGNSA. Sample-barcoded 5' priming and a J-beta primer mix drove a second PCR of 7 to 11 cycles. MiXCR, applied by TCRdb to the 5' RACE reads, yields one record per CDR3 protein. The sample has about 970,000 distinct CDR3 sequences, 51% seen once; the top ten hold over 20%. Ranging in age from about 6 to 95, the donors were healthy Caucasian individuals from Russia. The V call is TRBV7-2, the J call TRBJ2-7, with D tentatively TRBD2 (6 bases). This receptor was obtained from a woman aged 60-70 years in good health. The source material was blood. DNA for the CDR3: TGTGCCAGCAGCTTTGGGGGGAACTACGAGCAGTACTTC. This gives the protein CASSFGGNYEQYF.